This T cell receptor beta chain derives from a study of chemoradiotherapy in HPV16-positive cancers. Study context: Functional T-cell assays on two HPV16-positive patients' cells defined candidate HPV-specific clones and common TCR motifs.

About this clone itself: Its antigen is unidentified.

Clones were read by immunoSEQ multiplex PCR, and TCRdb kept only the in-frame ones, dropping some. Of about 7,200 clones in the sample, about three quarters were seen once. Samples were taken several times over chemoradiotherapy. This CDR3 is built from 17 residues. Losses at the gene ends were 4 bases for V and 5 bases for J; bases not matched to a gene: 12. Germline CDR1 is SGHRS and CDR2 is YFSETQ. Study findings and constraints: Functional assays defining HPV-specific T cells used only a couple of HPV16-positive patients. During treatment, candidate HPV-specific clones and E7-related motifs expanded in tumor.

This sequence joins TRBV5-1 and TRBJ1-6; 7 nucleotides match TRBD1. The sequence was obtained from a human donor with HPV-associated anogenital cancer. This specimen was acquired from a patient who underwent chemoradiotherapy. The CDR3 DNA reads TGCGCCAGCAGCCGAACTTTATCCGGGACAGATAATTCACCCCTCCACTTT. Its protein product is CASSRTLSGTDNSPLHF. Based on the CDR3 plus reference TRBV5-1 and TRBJ1-6, the full variable domain is KAGVTQTPRYLIKTRGQQVTLSCSPISGHRSVSWYQQTPGQGLQFLFEYFSETQRNKGNFPGRFSGRQFSNSRSEMNVSTLELGDSALYLCASSRTLSGTDNSPLHFGNGTRLTVT.